The clone carrying this TCR beta chain showed up just once. Its matching antigen is unknown. The record originates from a study of T cell repertoires in cytomegalovirus infection. TCRdb used MiXCR to reprocess the reads, holding one entry per CDR3 protein. Of about 770,000 distinct CDR3 sequences in the sample, about 28% are singletons; the top ten hold 10% to 15%. The germline CDR1 and CDR2 sequences are MNHEY and SMNVEV (reference sequence). V shed 6 bases, J shed 4 bases, and the junction held 10 bases outside the gene matches. CDR3 length equals 17 residues. The chain recombines TRBV27 with TRBJ2-1; 12 nucleotides align to TRBD2. This receptor was taken from a human donor in good health (CMV status not recorded). Some clones in this sample may be carry-over from other donors' samples. Sequenced material: cultured CD8+ T cells from PBMCs, taken from culture after CMV antigen stimulation. The CDR3 loop reads CASRIGLAGGHYNEQFF. CDR3 sequence (DNA): TGTGCCAGCAGAATAGGGCTAGCGGGGGGGCATTACAATGAGCAGTTCTTC.